This TCR beta chain was identified during a study of CD8+ T cells in alopecia areata. Reverse transcription of extracted RNA yielded cDNA, which provided the sequencing template. Sequencing used immunoSEQ multiplex PCR; TCRdb keeps in-frame clones, though not all of them. The sample comprises roughly 150,000 clones, 62% of which are singletons, and less than 40% rests with the top ten. Germline V gene sequence: CDR1 SQVTM, CDR2 ANQGSEA. The CDR3 consists of 12 residues. With 5 bases removed from V and 3 bases from J, the gap between germline ends came to 10 bases. This clonotype was obtained from a human donor in good health. The V call is TRBV29-1, the J call TRBJ1-1, with a possible D match to TRBD1 (5 bases). Sequenced input: CD8+ T cells sorted from blood. The CDR3 DNA reads TGCAGCGTTTTCGACAGAGACACTGAAGCTTTCTTT. Translating it yields CSVFDRDTEAFF.